This T cell receptor beta chain was recovered during a study of CDR3 diversity in severe acne. This clonotype is classed as medium-sized (0.01 to 0.1%). TCRdb redid the calling of the PCR reads with MiXCR, one entry per CDR3 protein. The sample lists some 90,000 distinct CDR3 sequences; about half were seen once. CDR1 is LNHDA, CDR2 SQIVND, per germline (reference sequence). CDR3 size: 15 residues. The V segment lost 5 bases and the J segment 5 bases; nucleotides outside the gene matches: 12. The receptor comes from a male donor with severe acne vulgaris. The sample was blood. The gene calls are TRBV19 and TRBJ2-7, with 7 bases that match TRBD1. CDR3 protein: CASSARQGPRDEQYF. Written as DNA, the CDR3 is TGTGCCAGTAGTGCTCGACAGGGACCAAGGGACGAGCAGTACTTC.